These T cell receptor beta chains were read from a single sample in a study of T cells in localized non-small cell lung cancer. Only in-frame clones appear in the TCRdb table, and some are missing; sequencing was by immunoSEQ multiplex PCR. The table has about 23,000 clones, more than 85% seen once. The material was peripheral blood, obtained before any cancer treatment. The receptor set was obtained from a male donor at least 60 years old with stage I squamous cell lung carcinoma. CDR3s include the opening cysteine and the closing phenylalanine or tryptophan. D genes are given only for firm matches.

v_call	d_call	cdr3_aa
TRBV9	NA	CASSVDPTDTQYF
TRBV29-1	NA	CSAPGAGVNTEAFF
TRBV30	TRBD2	CAWSPRLAASTDTQYF
TRBV5-8	NA	CASSRAGESSGANVLTF
TRBV4-2	TRBD1	CASSRPGGTGGSGANVLTF
TRBV6-5	NA	CASRGTAYNEQFF
TRBV10-3	TRBD2	CAISERTSGYNEQFF
TRBV6-5	TRBD2	CASSYGSGRYEQYF
TRBV11-2	NA	CASSPFPGGPNIQYF
TRBV6-1	TRBD1	CASRDRGRRSYEQYF
TRBV4-1	NA	CASSQLFGEKLFF
TRBV30	NA	CAWSPRGSGNTIYF
TRBV30	TRBD2	CAWTPPGLAGGHEQFF
TRBV11-2	TRBD1	CASRQGAFNTGELFF
TRBV2	NA	CASSRGAYGYTF
TRBV6-9	NA	CASRGAGNQPQHF
TRBV11-2	TRBD2	CASSSQLAGGRRGNEQFF
TRBV19	NA	CASSGLMTGTEAFF
TRBV14	TRBD2	CASSPWGGNEQYF
TRBV19	NA	CASRRGASSSYEQYF
TRBV30	NA	CAWSGGYGYTF
TRBV7-6	NA	CASSPRWSQETQYF
TRBV28	NA	CASISLYEQYF
TRBV12-5	TRBD1	CASGPTGGAGNQPQHF
TRBV11-3	TRBD2	CASSPGTSGQGTQYF
TRBV6-5	NA	CASRGAGNQPQHF
TRBV6-5	NA	CASSPTDARTYEQYF
TRBV6-4	TRBD1	CASSVDRAQPQHF
TRBV7-9	TRBD1	CASRGTGEDMFF
TRBV7-9	NA	CASSTTGNQPQHF
TRBV30	NA	CAWSDYLNEQFF
TRBV2	NA	CASSEDPESSYEQYF
TRBV6-6	TRBD1	CASSGQGANYGYTF
TRBV5-1	NA	CASSLAVMNTEAFF
TRBV4-1	NA	CASSQDTDTQYF
TRBV7-7	NA	CASSLSGGTDTQYF